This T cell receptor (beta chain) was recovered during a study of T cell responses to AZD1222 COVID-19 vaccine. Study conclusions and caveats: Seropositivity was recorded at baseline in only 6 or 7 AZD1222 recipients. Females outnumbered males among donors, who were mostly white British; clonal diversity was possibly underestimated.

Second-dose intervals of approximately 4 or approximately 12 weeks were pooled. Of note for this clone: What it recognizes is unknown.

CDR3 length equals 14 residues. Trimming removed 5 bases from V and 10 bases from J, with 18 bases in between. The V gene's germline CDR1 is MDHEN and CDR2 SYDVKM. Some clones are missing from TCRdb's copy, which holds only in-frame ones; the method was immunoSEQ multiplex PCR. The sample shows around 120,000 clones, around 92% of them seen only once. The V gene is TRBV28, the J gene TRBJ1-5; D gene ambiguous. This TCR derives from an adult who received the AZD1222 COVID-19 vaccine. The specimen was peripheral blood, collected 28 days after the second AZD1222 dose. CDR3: CASSLRTEIIPQHF. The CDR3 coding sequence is TGTGCCAGCAGTCTCCGGACCGAGATAATCCCCCAGCATTTT. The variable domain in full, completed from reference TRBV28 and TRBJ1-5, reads DVKVTQSSRYLVKRTGEKVFLECVQDMDHENMFWYRQDPGLGLRLIYFSYDVKMKEKGDIPEGYSVSREKKERFSLILESASTNQTSMYLCASSLRTEIIPQHFGDGTRLSIL.